Listed below are T cell receptor beta chains from one sample, sequenced in a study of monozygotic twins with inflammatory bowel disease. After re-calling the 5' RACE reads, TCRdb lists one entry per CDR3 protein, DNA absent. The sample has 200,000 to 250,000 distinct CDR3 sequences. Sample: blood. The receptors stem from a human donor with ulcerative colitis or Crohn's disease, or a healthy co-twin of an affected twin (not recorded which). Both conserved end residues are part of each CDR3.

TRBJ2-2,TRBV6-1,CASIPPDGTGGFGELFF
TRBJ1-2,TRBV25-1,CATQEGNYGYTF
TRBJ1-1,TRBV24-1,CATEGENTEAFF
TRBJ2-5,TRBV9,CASSASWTRGGTQYF
TRBJ2-1,TRBV20-1,CSAQRSSGYNEQFF
TRBJ1-1,TRBV29-1,CSVEVSPQGEAFF
TRBJ2-7,TRBV2,CASSDKSQGYEQYF
TRBJ2-7,TRBV3-1,CASSQEGTYEQYF
TRBJ1-1,TRBV15,CATSIQGKAFF
TRBJ1-5,TRBV5-1,CASSLGGTRNQPQHF
TRBJ2-1,TRBV5-5,CASSLVPSGGRSYNEQFF
TRBJ1-6,TRBV5-1,CASRPTGASYNSPLHF
TRBJ2-7,TRBV5-1,CASSGGGRSYEQYF
TRBJ1-2,TRBV6-5,CASHYNDREGYTF
TRBJ1-3,TRBV20-1,CSARDPLSPIYF
TRBJ1-5,TRBV20-1,CSARDRIYHQPQHF
TRBJ1-2,TRBV6-1,CASIGQVNYGYTF
TRBJ2-2,TRBV18,CASSKRGLSTGELFF
TRBJ1-3,TRBV12-3/TRBV12-4,CASSLAVNTIYF
TRBJ1-1,TRBV7-8,CASSAREANTEAFF
TRBJ2-3,TRBV5-1,CASSPLPSGGAISTDTQYF
TRBJ1-1,TRBV10-3,CAISESRSGTGRPEAFF
TRBJ1-1,TRBV6-6,CASSIGHTIEAFF